These T cell receptor beta chains were read from a single sample in a study of blood T cell repertoires in COVID-19. Assay used: immunoSEQ multiplex PCR; TCRdb lists only in-frame clones, some missing. The repertoire holds more than 150,000 clones, with 80% to 90% as singletons. The sample was peripheral blood. The receptors shown here come from a woman between 70 and 85 years old with acute or convalescent COVID-19. Each CDR3 is given with its conserved first and last residue. A D gene is named only where the DNA matches it firmly.

j_call d_call v_call cdr3_aa cdr3_nt
TRBJ1-3 TRBD1 TRBV5-4 CASSLWTGSSGNTIYF TGTGCCAGCAGCTTGTGGACAGGGAGCTCTGGAAACACCATATATTTT
TRBJ2-7 NA TRBV27 CASSLFAPGGAGTLYEQYF TGTGCCAGCAGTTTATTTGCTCCGGGCGGGGCAGGGACTTTGTACGAGCAGTACTTC
TRBJ1-5 NA TRBV28 CASSSAQGSNQPQHF TGTGCCAGCAGCTCAGCCCAGGGTAGCAATCAGCCCCAGCATTTT
TRBJ2-1 TRBD2 TRBV6-6 CASTSGGNYNEQFF TGTGCCAGCACTAGCGGGGGAAACTACAATGAGCAGTTCTTC
TRBJ1-1 TRBD1 TRBV20-1 CSASGTGLTEAFF TGCAGTGCTAGTGGGACAGGGCTAACTGAAGCTTTCTTT
TRBJ1-1 TRBD1 TRBV18 CASSPTDRGSTEAFF TGTGCCAGCTCACCGACAGACAGGGGTTCGACTGAAGCTTTCTTT
TRBJ1-6 TRBD1 TRBV7-2 CASSNRQGNGSPLHF TGTGCCAGCAGCAACCGACAGGGGAACGGTTCACCCCTCCACTTT
TRBJ2-7 NA TRBV11-2 CASSLEGLGERRGQYF TGTGCCAGCAGCTTAGAAGGGCTCGGAGAGAGACGGGGGCAGTACTTC
TRBJ1-6 NA TRBV7-9 CASSLVAGQHSPLHF TGTGCCAGCAGCTTAGTTGCCGGACAACATTCACCCCTCCACTTT
TRBJ1-1 TRBD1 TRBV10-1 CASKRDRGMNTEAFF TGCGCCAGCAAGAGGGACAGAGGGATGAACACTGAAGCTTTCTTT
TRBJ2-2 TRBD2 TRBV19 CASSIALASHTGELFF TGTGCCAGTAGTATAGCACTAGCGAGTCACACCGGGGAGCTGTTTTTT
TRBJ1-2 TRBD1 TRBV11-2 CASSLLGQGPSNYGYTF TGTGCCAGCAGCTTATTGGGACAGGGGCCCTCTAACTATGGCTACACCTTC
TRBJ1-1 TRBD1 TRBV5-1 CASSSDRGNAEAFF TGCGCCAGCAGCTCCGACAGGGGTAACGCTGAAGCTTTCTTT
TRBJ1-6 TRBD1 TRBV6-5 CASSYSSGRGDSPLHF TGTGCCAGCAGTTACTCGAGCGGCAGGGGGGACTCACCCCTCCACTTT
TRBJ1-2 NA TRBV20-1 CSARDRQGYTF TGCAGTGCTAGAGATCGCCAGGGCTACACCTTC
TRBJ1-4 NA TRBV28 CASRPTRGYEKLFF TGTGCCAGCAGACCGACGAGAGGGTATGAAAAACTGTTTTTT